One TCR beta chain is described in this entry. Its antigen remains unidentified. This entry belongs to a study of cytomegalovirus exposure and HLA in healthy donors. General observations from the study: With later analysis, a missense DCLRE1C variant became linked to TCR beta V- and J-gene trimming. Rarity held for most TCR sequences, but there were some public TCRs that occurred in many donors.

It was with 60 Vbeta and 13 Jbeta primers that the PCR ran. Authors' processing steps: Around 11 million shared chains were among tens of millions of unique TCR beta chains counted in a later analysis. Data came from immunoSEQ multiplex PCR; TCRdb stores just in-frame clones and leaves some out. That table is the source of V, J and clone size, and D and trimming were worked out from the DNA. Counted here are about 150,000 clones, about 76% occurring once; the ten biggest clones make up less than 8.5%. Sequencing used PBMCs. This receptor was identified in a man under 40 in good health and CMV-seropositive.

This chain's CDR3 is CASSPYRGQTEQFF. Written as DNA, the CDR3 is TGTGCCAGCAGTCCCTACAGGGGCCAAACGGAGCAGTTCTTC. The chain carries TRBV6-5 and TRBJ2-1, with 7 bases identical to TRBD1. CDR3 length: 14 residues. CDR1 and CDR2 (germline): MNHEY, SVGAGI. Trimming took 5 bases from V and 10 from J; bases not matched to a gene: 11.